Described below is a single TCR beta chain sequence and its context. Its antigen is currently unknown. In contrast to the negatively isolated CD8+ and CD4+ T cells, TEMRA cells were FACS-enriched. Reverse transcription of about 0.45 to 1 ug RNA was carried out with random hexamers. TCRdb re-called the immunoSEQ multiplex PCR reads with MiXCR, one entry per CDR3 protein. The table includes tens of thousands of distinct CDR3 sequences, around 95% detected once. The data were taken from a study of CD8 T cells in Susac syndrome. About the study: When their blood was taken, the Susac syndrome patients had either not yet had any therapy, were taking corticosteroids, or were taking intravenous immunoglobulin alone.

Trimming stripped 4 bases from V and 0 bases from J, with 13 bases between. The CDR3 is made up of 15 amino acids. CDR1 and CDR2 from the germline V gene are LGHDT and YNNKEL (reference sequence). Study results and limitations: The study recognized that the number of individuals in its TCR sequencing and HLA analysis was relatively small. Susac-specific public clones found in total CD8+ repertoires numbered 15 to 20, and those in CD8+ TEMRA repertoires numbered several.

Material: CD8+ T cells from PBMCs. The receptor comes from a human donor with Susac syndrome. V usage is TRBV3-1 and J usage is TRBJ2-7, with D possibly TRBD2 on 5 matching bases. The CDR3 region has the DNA TGTGCCAGCAGCCCGGACTCGCCCGACTCCTACGAGCAGTACTTC. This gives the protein CASSPDSPDSYEQYF.